The 4 T cell receptor beta chains given below trace back to one sample, sequenced in a study of early T cells in non-severe SARS-CoV-2 infection. TCRdb reprocessed the 5' RACE reads with MiXCR, giving one entry per CDR3 protein. The table has about 77,000 distinct CDR3 sequences, about 5% seen once. The starting material was whole blood, obtained at baseline. Receptors originate from an adult who was a healthcare worker with PCR-confirmed SARS-CoV-2 infection or an uninfected control (not recorded which).

This clonotype came up many times. J is TRBJ1-1 and V is TRBV27; 8 bases match TRBD1. Germline V gene lookup returns CDR1 MNHEY and CDR2 SMNVEV (reference sequence). The CDR3 contains 15 residues. The ends lost 0 bases at V and 5 bases at J; junction bases unmatched: 5. This CDR3 reads CASSLSQGGRTEAFF. The CDR3 DNA reads as TGTGCCAGCAGTTTATCACAGGGGGGACGGACTGAAGCTTTCTTT.

The CDR3: CASRETGRTYEQYF. The DNA of the CDR3 is TGTGCCAGCAGGGAGACAGGGAGGACCTACGAGCAGTACTTC. The V call is TRBV14, the J call TRBJ2-7, with a weak D call TRBD1 (7 bases). The V gene's germline CDR1 is SGHDN and CDR2 FVKESK. The V and J ends lost 6 bases and 2 bases respectively, with 14 bases between them. The CDR3 has 14 amino acids.

This clonotype was observed at least ten times. This rearrangement joins TRBV6-5 to TRBJ1-5, with D perhaps TRBD1 (6 bases). V shed 3 bases and J shed 7 bases, with 13 bases lying between them. The CDR3 extends over 14 amino acids. The V gene's germline CDR1 is MNHEY and CDR2 SVGAGI. DNA of the CDR3: TGTGCCAGCAGTTATGTGGAGGGGGGACAGCCCCAGCATTTT. Translated, it gives CASSYVEGGQPQHF.

This clonotype was found a few times. The chain employs TRBV11-2 and TRBJ2-1; possibly TRBD2 for D (7 bases). V lost 3 bases and J lost 4, with 19 bases in between. Per germline, CDR1 SGHAT and CDR2 FQNNGV. The CDR3 has 17 residues. DNA of the CDR3: TGTGCCAGCAGCTTTCCACTGGACAGCGGGACGTACAATGAGCAGTTCTTC. Its protein product is CASSFPLDSGTYNEQFF.